The 5 T cell receptor beta chains below come from one sample, sequenced in a study of T cell responses to AZD1222 COVID-19 vaccine. Produced via immunoSEQ multiplex PCR; TCRdb's table is partial and in-frame only. The sample contains 150,000 to 180,000 clones, 90% of which appear only once. The sequenced sample was peripheral blood, obtained 28 days after the second AZD1222 dose. These receptors originate from an adult who received the AZD1222 COVID-19 vaccine.

This chain uses TRBV18 with TRBJ2-1, with D hard to call. Germline-derived CDR1 and CDR2 are KGHSH and LQKENI. The CDR3 consists of 15 residues. V was cut by 5 bases and J by 6 bases, with 17 bases left in between. CDR3 residues: CASSSYSAVGNEQFF. In DNA, the CDR3 is TGTGCCAGCTCATCGTACTCGGCCGTAGGCAATGAGCAGTTCTTC.

This rearrangement joins TRBV5-8 to TRBJ1-6; the match to TRBD1 covers 8 bases. This CDR3 is built from 15 residues. Germline CDR1 and CDR2: SGHTS and YDEGEE. Trimming at V came to 5 bases and at J to 7 bases, leaving 8 bases not matched to a gene. The DNA for the CDR3 is TGTGCCAGCAGTTACCAGACAGGGGTGAATTCACCCCTCCACTTT. Translating it yields CASSYQTGVNSPLHF.

The gene calls are TRBV7-6 and TRBJ2-2; 10 bases are shared with TRBD2. The J segment lost 5 bases and the V segment lost 4 bases, leaving 7 bases of the junction unmatched. Germline V gene lookup returns CDR1 SGHVS and CDR2 FNYEAQ. CDR3 length: 16 amino acids. The CDR3, as DNA: TGTGCCAGCAGCTCCAGTCAGCGGGGGGGTACCGGGGAGCTGTTTTTT. Its translation: CASSSSQRGGTGELFF.

The chain uses TRBV18 and TRBJ1-1, with D possibly being TRBD1 (5 bases). The CDR3 covers 19 residues. Germline CDR1 is KGHSH and CDR2 is LQKENI. V was shortened by 3 bases and J by 2 bases, with 25 bases between the two germline ends. The CDR3 spells CASSPSAPFPQGANTEAFF. Here the CDR3 DNA reads TGTGCCAGCTCACCTTCGGCCCCCTTCCCTCAGGGCGCAAACACTGAAGCTTTCTTT.

The V gene is TRBV12-3 or TRBV12-4, the J gene TRBJ2-3; no clear D gene. V lost 6 bases and J 2 bases, leaving 6 bases between the germline ends. The CDR3 consists of 12 residues. The CDR3 region is CASRYYTDTQYF. Written as DNA, the CDR3 is TGTGCCAGCAGATACTACACAGATACGCAGTATTTT.